Listed below are T cell receptor beta chains from one sample, sequenced in a study of early T cells in non-severe SARS-CoV-2 infection. TCRdb re-called the 5' RACE reads through MiXCR, storing one row per CDR3 protein. The sample has more than 40,000 distinct CDR3 sequences; 6% to 8.5% are singletons. Material for sequencing was whole blood. All receptors derive from an adult who was a healthcare worker with PCR-confirmed SARS-CoV-2 infection or an uninfected control (not recorded which). CDR3s include the opening cysteine and the closing phenylalanine or tryptophan. The D gene is left open where the match is weak. Size is omitted from some rows. Given values are once, few, many or a class for expanded clones.

V	size	J	D	CDR3	DNA
TRBV4-3	many	TRBJ2-7	NA	CASSQGVAREYEQYF	TGCGCCAGCAGCCAAGGTGTCGCTAGAGAGTACGAGCAGTACTTC
TRBV4-1	few	TRBJ1-1	TRBD1	CASSHITGTANTEAFF	TGCGCCAGCAGCCATATAACCGGGACAGCCAACACTGAAGCTTTCTTT
TRBV20-1	few	TRBJ2-5	NA	CSVEMRGQETQYF	TGCAGTGTGGAGATGAGGGGCCAAGAGACCCAGTACTTC
TRBV9	many	TRBJ1-4	TRBD1	CASTRGGSRHEKLFF	TGTGCCAGCACCCGAGGGGGCTCCCGGCATGAAAAACTGTTTTTT
TRBV5-4	NA	TRBJ1-2	TRBD1	CASSRPETGEIGYTF	TGTGCCAGCAGCCGTCCCGAGACAGGGGAGATTGGCTACACCTTC
TRBV20-1	many	TRBJ2-3	TRBD2	CSARDSGGDTQYF	TGCAGTGCTAGAGATAGCGGGGGGGATACGCAGTATTTT
TRBV4-3	many	TRBJ2-3	TRBD2	CASSQEPAGGRIDTQYF	TGCGCCAGCAGCCAAGAGCCAGCGGGGGGCCGTATCGATACGCAGTATTTT
TRBV28	NA	TRBJ2-3	NA	CASKRHLNTDTQYF	TGTGCCAGCAAACGACACCTCAACACAGATACGCAGTATTTT
TRBV28	many	TRBJ1-1	TRBD1	CASSFRTGLGGNTEAFF	TGTGCCAGCAGTTTCCGGACAGGGCTAGGAGGGAACACTGAAGCTTTCTTT
TRBV29-1	many	TRBJ2-3	NA	CSVGSGEDGSQYF	TGCAGCGTTGGAAGTGGGGAGGACGGCTCGCAGTATTTT
TRBV20-1	many	TRBJ2-5	TRBD2	CSARDGGTSKETQYF	TGCAGTGCTAGAGATGGGGGGACTAGTAAAGAGACCCAGTACTTC
TRBV11-2	NA	TRBJ2-7	NA	CASSLGPAVYEQYF	TGTGCCAGCAGCTTAGGCCCGGCGGTCTACGAGCAGTACTTC
TRBV12-3/TRBV12-4	many	TRBJ1-2	NA	CASSSSEGAHYGYTF	TGTGCCAGCAGTTCGTCTGAGGGAGCCCACTATGGCTACACCTTC
TRBV15	many	TRBJ1-2	NA	CATSRDHAGYSYTF	TGTGCCACCAGCAGAGATCACGCAGGGTACAGCTACACCTTC
TRBV27	many	TRBJ2-7	TRBD1	CASSSIGQAYEQYF	TGTGCCAGCAGTTCCATCGGACAGGCCTACGAGCAGTACTTC
TRBV7-8	many	TRBJ1-5	NA	CASSLLEVNQPQHF	TGTGCCAGCAGCCTATTGGAGGTTAATCAGCCCCAGCATTTT
TRBV28	few	TRBJ2-7	NA	CASVGEPTYEQYF	TGTGCCAGCGTGGGGGAGCCCACCTACGAGCAGTACTTC
TRBV7-2	few	TRBJ2-1	NA	CASSTSQGSFDEQFF	TGTGCCAGCAGCACCTCGCAAGGTAGTTTCGATGAGCAGTTCTTC
TRBV14	many	TRBJ2-3	TRBD2	CASSQDLPAGVVLTQYF	TGTGCCAGCAGCCAAGATTTGCCAGCGGGAGTGGTTTTGACGCAGTATTTT
TRBV28	many	TRBJ1-5	NA	CASSFRVEGNQPQHF	TGTGCCAGCAGTTTTAGAGTAGAGGGCAATCAGCCCCAGCATTTT
TRBV28	few	TRBJ1-1	NA	CASNRQGGGNTEAFF	TGTGCCAGCAACCGCCAAGGGGGGGGGAACACTGAAGCTTTCTTT
TRBV7-2	NA	TRBJ2-5	NA	CASSSRRSQETQYF	TGTGCCAGCAGCTCCCGGAGAAGCCAAGAGACCCAGTACTTC
TRBV7-6	few	TRBJ2-7	TRBD2	CASSFLSGGPVSEQYF	TGTGCCAGCAGCTTCCTTAGCGGGGGGCCAGTGTCGGAGCAGTACTTC
TRBV28	many	TRBJ2-4	NA	CASSPDLAKNIQYF	TGTGCCAGCAGTCCAGATTTAGCCAAAAACATTCAGTACTTC
TRBV27	few	TRBJ2-1	NA	CASSPPKGAGYNEQFF	TGTGCCAGCAGCCCCCCGAAGGGCGCGGGATACAATGAGCAGTTCTTC
TRBV7-9	many	TRBJ1-1	NA	CASSLAQNAGAFF	TGTGCCAGCAGCTTAGCGCAAAATGCGGGAGCTTTCTTT
TRBV4-2	many	TRBJ1-3	TRBD1	CASSQEQGEGNTIYF	TGTGCCAGCAGCCAAGAACAGGGGGAAGGAAACACCATATATTTT
TRBV27	few	TRBJ1-6	NA	CASSSQNSPLHF	TGTGCCAGCAGTTCCCAGAATTCACCCCTCCACTTT
TRBV20-1	many	TRBJ2-7	NA	CSARDRVGLYEQYF	TGCAGTGCTAGAGACAGGGTAGGGCTCTACGAGCAGTACTTC
TRBV3-1	few	TRBJ2-7	TRBD2	CASSQDAAGAFYEQYF	TGTGCCAGCAGCCAAGATGCAGCGGGGGCCTTCTACGAGCAGTACTTC
TRBV7-9	NA	TRBJ1-4	TRBD1	CASSPRTGELFF	TGTGCCAGCAGCCCTAGGACAGGGGAACTGTTTTTT
TRBV4-2	few	TRBJ2-5	TRBD2	CASSWGGGETQYF	TGTGCCAGCAGCTGGGGGGGAGGAGAGACCCAGTACTTC
TRBV20-1	many	TRBJ1-5	NA	CSAISRISQPQHF	TGCAGTGCTATCTCCCGCATTAGTCAGCCCCAGCATTTT
TRBV28	NA	TRBJ2-6	NA	CAGGTGANVLTF	TGTGCCGGCGGGACTGGGGCCAACGTCCTGACTTTC
TRBV7-2	few	TRBJ2-3	NA	CASSFLFWEDTQYF	TGTGCCAGCAGCTTCCTTTTCTGGGAGGATACGCAGTATTTT
TRBV12-3/TRBV12-4	many	TRBJ2-5	NA	CASSFGTKETQYF	TGTGCCAGCAGTTTTGGGACCAAAGAGACCCAGTACTTC
TRBV7-9	NA	TRBJ2-5	NA	CASSLDNGWQTQYF	TGTGCCAGCAGCCTAGATAACGGGTGGCAGACCCAGTACTTC
TRBV18	many	TRBJ2-1	NA	CASSLMAGGGPYNEQFF	TGTGCCAGCTCACTCATGGCAGGGGGGGGCCCCTACAATGAGCAGTTCTTC
TRBV3-1	NA	TRBJ1-2	NA	CASSRILRDTLYNYGYTF	TGTGCCAGCAGCCGAATACTGCGAGACACCTTATATAACTATGGCTACACCTTC
TRBV7-2	few	TRBJ2-5	NA	CASSLVGGNQETQYF	TGTGCCAGCAGCTTAGTAGGCGGGAACCAAGAGACCCAGTACTTC
TRBV20-1	NA	TRBJ1-1	NA	CSARDSGNTEAFF	TGCAGTGCTAGAGATTCAGGGAACACTGAAGCTTTCTTT
TRBV7-2	NA	TRBJ2-3	TRBD1	CASSYTGGTDTQYF	TGTGCCAGCAGCTATACAGGGGGCACAGATACGCAGTATTTT